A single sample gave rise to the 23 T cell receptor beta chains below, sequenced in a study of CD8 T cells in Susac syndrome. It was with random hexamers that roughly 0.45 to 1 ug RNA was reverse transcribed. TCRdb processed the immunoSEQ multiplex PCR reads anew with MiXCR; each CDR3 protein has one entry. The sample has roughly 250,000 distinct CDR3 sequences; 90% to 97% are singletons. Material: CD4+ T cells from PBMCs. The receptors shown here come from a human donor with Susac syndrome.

The CDR3 coding sequence is TGTGCCTGGAGTGGGGGGCTAGCCTACGAGCAGTACTTC. Residues: CAWSGGLAYEQYF. V and J are TRBV30 and TRBJ2-7; maybe TRBD1 (6 bases). V lost 1 base and J lost 2, with 9 bases in between. Germline V lookup: CDR1 GTSNPN, CDR2 SVGIG (reference sequence). This CDR3 spans 13 amino acids.

CDR3 coding DNA: TGTGCCAGCAGCTTGTGGGCTAGCGGGAGCCGGGATGAGCAGTTCTTC. This translates into CASSLWASGSRDEQFF. The chain recombines TRBV7-3 with TRBJ2-1; 10 bases align to TRBD2. Germline values: CDR1 SGHTA, CDR2 FQGTGA. After removal of 3 bases from V and 8 bases from J, the junction contained 10 bases not matched to a gene. This CDR3 comprises 16 residues.

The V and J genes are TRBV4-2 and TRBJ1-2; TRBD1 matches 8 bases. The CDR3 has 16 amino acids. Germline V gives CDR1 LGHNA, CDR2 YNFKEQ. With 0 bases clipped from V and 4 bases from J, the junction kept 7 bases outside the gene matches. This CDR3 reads CASSQESIGTGYGYTF. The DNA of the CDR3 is TGTGCCAGCAGCCAAGAGAGTATCGGGACAGGCTATGGCTACACCTTC.

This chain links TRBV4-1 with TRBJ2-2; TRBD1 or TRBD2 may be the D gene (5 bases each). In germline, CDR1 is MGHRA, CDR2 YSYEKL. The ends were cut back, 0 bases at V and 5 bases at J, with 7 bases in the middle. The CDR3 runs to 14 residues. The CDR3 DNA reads TGCGCCAGCAGCCAAGATGAGGGGACCGGGGAGCTGTTTTTT. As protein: CASSQDEGTGELFF.

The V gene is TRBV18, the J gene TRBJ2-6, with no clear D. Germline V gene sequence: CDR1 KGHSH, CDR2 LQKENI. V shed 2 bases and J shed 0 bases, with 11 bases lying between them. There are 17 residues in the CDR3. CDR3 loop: CASSPGQASSGANVLTF. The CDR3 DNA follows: TGTGCCAGCTCACCAGGGCAGGCGAGCTCTGGGGCCAACGTCCTGACTTTC.

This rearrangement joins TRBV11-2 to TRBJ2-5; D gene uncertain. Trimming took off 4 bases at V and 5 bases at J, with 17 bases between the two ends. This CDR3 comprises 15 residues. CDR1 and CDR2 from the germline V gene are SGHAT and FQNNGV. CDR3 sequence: CASSSQRSSWETQYF. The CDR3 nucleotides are TGTGCCAGCAGCTCACAGAGGTCTAGTTGGGAGACCCAGTACTTC.

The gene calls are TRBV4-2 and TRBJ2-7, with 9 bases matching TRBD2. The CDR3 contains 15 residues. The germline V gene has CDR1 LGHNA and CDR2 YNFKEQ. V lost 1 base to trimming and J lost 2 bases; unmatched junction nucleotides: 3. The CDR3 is CASSQGAGGPYEQYF. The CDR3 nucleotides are TGTGCCAGCAGCCAAGGAGCGGGAGGACCCTACGAGCAGTACTTC.

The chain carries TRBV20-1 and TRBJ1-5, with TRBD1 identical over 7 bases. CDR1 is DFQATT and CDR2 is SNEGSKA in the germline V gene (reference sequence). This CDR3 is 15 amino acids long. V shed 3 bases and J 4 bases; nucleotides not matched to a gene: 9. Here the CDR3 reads CSASRTTGTNQPQHF. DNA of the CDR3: TGCAGTGCTAGCCGGACGACAGGGACGAATCAGCCCCAGCATTTT.

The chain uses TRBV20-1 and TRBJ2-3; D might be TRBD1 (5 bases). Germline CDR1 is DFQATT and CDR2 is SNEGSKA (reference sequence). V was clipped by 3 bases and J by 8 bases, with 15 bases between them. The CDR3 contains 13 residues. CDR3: CSARDDSWVTQYF. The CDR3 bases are TGCAGTGCTAGGGATGACAGCTGGGTTACGCAGTATTTT.

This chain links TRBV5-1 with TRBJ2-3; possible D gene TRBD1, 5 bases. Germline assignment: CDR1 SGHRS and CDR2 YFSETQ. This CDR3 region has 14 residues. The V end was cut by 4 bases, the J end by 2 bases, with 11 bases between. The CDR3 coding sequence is TGCGCCAGCAGCCTTGGCAGGGACACAGATACGCAGTATTTT. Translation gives CASSLGRDTDTQYF.

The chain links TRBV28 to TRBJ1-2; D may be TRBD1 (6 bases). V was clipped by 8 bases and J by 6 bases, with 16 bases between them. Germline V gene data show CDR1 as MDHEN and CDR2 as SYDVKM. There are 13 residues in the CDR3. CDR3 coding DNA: TGTGCCAGCCAATTTGGGGGGGCGGATGGCTACACCTTC. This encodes CASQFGGADGYTF.

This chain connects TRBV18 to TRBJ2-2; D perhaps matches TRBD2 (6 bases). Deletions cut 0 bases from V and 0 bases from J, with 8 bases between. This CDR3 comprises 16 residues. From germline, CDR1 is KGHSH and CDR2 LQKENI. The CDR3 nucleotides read TGTGCCAGCTCACCACCGACTAGGTCGAACACCGGGGAGCTGTTTTTT. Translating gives CASSPPTRSNTGELFF.

The CDR3 DNA is TGCAGTGCTAGCGTACTAGCTCGGGAGCAGTTCTTC. It specifies CSASVLAREQFF. This sequence joins TRBV20-1 and TRBJ2-1, with D perhaps TRBD2 (6 bases). The CDR3 loop spans 12 amino acids. The germline V gene encodes CDR1 DFQATT and CDR2 SNEGSKA (reference sequence). V was pared by 3 bases and J by 10 bases, with 13 bases between.

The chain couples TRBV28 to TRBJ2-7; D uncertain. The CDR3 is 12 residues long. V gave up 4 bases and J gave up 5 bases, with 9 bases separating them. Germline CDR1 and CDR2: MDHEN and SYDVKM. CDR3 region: CASSSRKDEQYF. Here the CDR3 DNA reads TGTGCCAGCAGTTCCCGTAAGGACGAGCAGTACTTC.

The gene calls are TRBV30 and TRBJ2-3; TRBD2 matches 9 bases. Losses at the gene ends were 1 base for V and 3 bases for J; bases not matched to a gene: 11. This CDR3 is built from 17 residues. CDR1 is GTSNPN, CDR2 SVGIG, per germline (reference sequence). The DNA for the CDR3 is TGTGCCTGGAGTGGTCGAAATAGCGGGAGTGAAACAGATACGCAGTATTTT. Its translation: CAWSGRNSGSETDTQYF.

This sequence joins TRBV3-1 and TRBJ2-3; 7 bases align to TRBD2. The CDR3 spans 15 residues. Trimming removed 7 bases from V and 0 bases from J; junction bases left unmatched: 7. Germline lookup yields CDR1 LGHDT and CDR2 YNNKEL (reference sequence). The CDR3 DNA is TGTGCCAGCACCCCTAGCGGAAGGAGCACAGATACGCAGTATTTT. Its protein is CASTPSGRSTDTQYF.

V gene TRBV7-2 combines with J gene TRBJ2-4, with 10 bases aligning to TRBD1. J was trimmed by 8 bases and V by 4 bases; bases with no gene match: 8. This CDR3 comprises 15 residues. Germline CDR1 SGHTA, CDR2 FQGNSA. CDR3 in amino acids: CASSSQTGGMDIQYF. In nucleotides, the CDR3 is TGTGCCAGCAGCTCCCAGACAGGGGGCATGGACATTCAGTACTTC.

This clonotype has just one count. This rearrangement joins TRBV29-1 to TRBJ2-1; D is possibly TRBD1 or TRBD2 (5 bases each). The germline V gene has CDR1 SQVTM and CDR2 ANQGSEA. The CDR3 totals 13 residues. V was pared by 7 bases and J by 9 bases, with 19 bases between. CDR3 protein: CSGGNIWGSEQFF. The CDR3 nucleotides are TGCAGCGGGGGGAACATATGGGGGAGTGAGCAGTTCTTC.

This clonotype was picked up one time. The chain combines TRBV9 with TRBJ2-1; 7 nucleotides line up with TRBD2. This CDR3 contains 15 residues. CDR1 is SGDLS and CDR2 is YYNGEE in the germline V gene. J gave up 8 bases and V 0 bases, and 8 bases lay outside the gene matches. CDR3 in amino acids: CASSVGQAGFHEQFF. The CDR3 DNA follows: TGTGCCAGCAGCGTAGGTCAAGCGGGATTCCATGAGCAGTTCTTC. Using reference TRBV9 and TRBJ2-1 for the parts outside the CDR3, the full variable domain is DSGVTQTPKHLITATGQRVTLRCSPRSGDLSVYWYQQSLDQGLQFLIQYYNGEERAKGNILERFSAQQFPDLHSELNLSSLELGDSALYFCASSVGQAGFHEQFFGPGTRLTVL.

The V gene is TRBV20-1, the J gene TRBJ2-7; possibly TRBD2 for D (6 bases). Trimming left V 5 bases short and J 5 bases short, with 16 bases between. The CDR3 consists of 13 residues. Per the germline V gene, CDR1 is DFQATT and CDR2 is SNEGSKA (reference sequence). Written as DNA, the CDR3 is TGCAGTGCTGTTTCCGGGAGTTTGGACGAGCAGTACTTC. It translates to CSAVSGSLDEQYF.

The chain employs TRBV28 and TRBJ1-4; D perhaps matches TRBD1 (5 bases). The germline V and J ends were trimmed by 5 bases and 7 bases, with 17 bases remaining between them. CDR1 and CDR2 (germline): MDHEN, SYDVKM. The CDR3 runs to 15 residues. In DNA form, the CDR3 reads TGTGCCAGCAGTCTTTACGGGGCTAGGGGTGAAAAACTGTTTTTT. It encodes CASSLYGARGEKLFF. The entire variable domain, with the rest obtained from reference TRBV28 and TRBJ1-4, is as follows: DVKVTQSSRYLVKRTGEKVFLECVQDMDHENMFWYRQDPGLGLRLIYFSYDVKMKEKGDIPEGYSVSREKKERFSLILESASTNQTSMYLCASSLYGARGEKLFFGSGTQLSVL.

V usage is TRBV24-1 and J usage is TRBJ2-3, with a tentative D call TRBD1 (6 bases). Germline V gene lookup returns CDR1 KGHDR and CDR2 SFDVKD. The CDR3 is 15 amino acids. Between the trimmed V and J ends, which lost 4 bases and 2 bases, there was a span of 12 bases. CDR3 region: CATSDAGTNTDTQYF. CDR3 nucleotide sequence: TGTGCCACCAGTGACGCCGGGACAAACACAGATACGCAGTATTTT.

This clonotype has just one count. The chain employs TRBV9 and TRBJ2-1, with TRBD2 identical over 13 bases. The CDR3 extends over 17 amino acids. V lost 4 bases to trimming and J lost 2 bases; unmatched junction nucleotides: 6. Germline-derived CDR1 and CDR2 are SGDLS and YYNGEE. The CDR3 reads CASSSGTSGKTYNEQFF. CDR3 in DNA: TGTGCCAGCAGCTCGGGGACTAGCGGGAAAACCTACAATGAGCAGTTCTTC.